The clone carrying this T cell receptor (beta chain) was counted only a few times. This entry is derived from a study of human T cells and chemical hapten exposure. Study as a whole: The study lasted roughly 26 weeks, and patients were dosed weekly with diphenylcyclopropenone on the scalp throughout.

The library tagged each cDNA molecule with unique molecular identifiers. Each CDR3 protein gets one entry after TCRdb re-called the RACE reads with MiXCR. The sample contains around 380,000 distinct CDR3 sequences, roughly 5% of which appear only once. Noted time point: patch test 1, 2 weeks after DPC sensitization. Stated treatment: therapeutic diphenylcyclopropenone sensitization with weekly scalp DPC. The CDR3 has 14 amino acids. Trimming removed 6 bases from V and 0 bases from J, with 8 bases in between. Germline CDR1 and CDR2: MDHEN and SYDVKM. This sequence originates from a woman in her 50s with alopecia areata. Some clones in this sample may be carry-over from other donors' samples. This sample comprised whole blood, obtained in connection with sensitization to the hapten diphenylcyclopropenone (DPC). The V and J genes are TRBV28 and TRBJ1-4; no firm D call. The CDR3 region has the DNA TGTGCCAGCAGCGGACCCGCAACTAATGAAAAACTGTTTTTT. This translates into CASSGPATNEKLFF.